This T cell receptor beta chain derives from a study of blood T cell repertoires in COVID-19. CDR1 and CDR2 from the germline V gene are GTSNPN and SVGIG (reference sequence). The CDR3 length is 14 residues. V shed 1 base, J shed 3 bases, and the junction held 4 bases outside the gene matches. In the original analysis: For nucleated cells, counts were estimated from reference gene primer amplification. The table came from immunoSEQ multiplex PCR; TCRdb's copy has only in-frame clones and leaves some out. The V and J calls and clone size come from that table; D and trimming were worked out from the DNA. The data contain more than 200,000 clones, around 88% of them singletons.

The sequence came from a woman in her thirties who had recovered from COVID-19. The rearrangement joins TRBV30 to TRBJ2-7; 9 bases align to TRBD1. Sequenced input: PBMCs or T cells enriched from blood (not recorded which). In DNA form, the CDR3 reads TGTGCCTGGAGTGAGACAGGGGGGTACTACGAGCAGTACTTC. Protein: CAWSETGGYYEQYF.